This entry features one T cell receptor (beta chain) sequence. The antigen this receptor binds is unknown. No base quality values were provided; no much bigger clone lies one nucleotide off. The library was obtained by 5' RACE. The instrument was an Illumina HiSeq 2500. A second PCR of 7 to 11 cycles was performed with a sample-barcoded 5' primer and a J-beta primer mix. A unique molecular identifier was introduced onto each TCR beta cDNA molecule by a template-switch 5' adaptor carrying 12 random nucleotides. Each sample yielded at least 2.5 million CDR3-containing paired-end reads. All of the RNA was converted into first-strand cDNA using the Mint cDNA synthesis kit, with a TRBC-specific oligonucleotide serving as the primer. After uracil-DNA glycosylase treatment, a first 18-cycle PCR used universal primers M1SS and BC2_uni_R on all cDNA. As for the original processing: Normalization of each sample was performed by random selection of 1 million high-quality reads, each carrying a distinct molecular identifier. Reads with shared molecular identifiers were discarded instead of being binned into consensus sequences. MiTCR, with a Q25 quality threshold and the strictest error-elimination algorithm, was used for CDR3 identification, clonotype clustering and error correction. A nonparametric unseen species model with Euler transformation was used to estimate a lower bound on total TCR beta diversity. TCRdb reprocessed the public reads (quality trimming at Q25 with fastp, clone calling with MiXCR) and kept in-frame beta chains. Rows with one shared CDR3 protein collapse into an entry with the most common genes and DNA. The V and J calls shown here were made by TCRdb, not taken from the authors' results. Recorded for this sample are fewer than 700,000 distinct CDR3 sequences; roughly 48% of them occurred a single time. The ten largest clones capture roughly 25% of the sample.

Donors were a few dozen systemically healthy Caucasian individuals from Russia aged 6 to 90 years. Each donor gave 9.5 to 10 milliliters of peripheral blood, drawn into EDTA-treated Vacutainer tubes. Ficoll-Paque density-gradient centrifugation was used to isolate PBMCs, with at least 6.5 million obtained per sample. Total RNA, at least 6 micrograms per sample, was extracted from PBMCs with Trizol reagent. For every donor, flow cytometry on a PBMC aliquot measured the percentage of naive CD45RAhigh/CD27high T cells. The sample originates from a study of blood T cells in healthy people across ages (dated by TCRdb to about 2015). Concerning the study at large: In model experiments, template switching captured roughly one uniquely barcoded TCR beta cDNA molecule for every two T cells. To track age-related changes in TCR beta repertoire diversity, the study relied on deep sequencing normalized with unique cDNA molecular identifiers. The donors were divided into four age groups: young (average approximately 15 years), middle-aged (about 40), aged (roughly 66) and long-lived (approximately 74). To avoid experimental bias, donors of different ages were spread randomly across the sequencing lanes. For two donors (one aged 18 to 30 and one aged 80 or older), the study analyzed two additional independent replicas of 1 million unique cDNA reads from the same blood draw.

Overall study outcomes, separate from this receptor: As age increased, observed TCR beta diversity per million T cells dropped in a roughly linear way, and a significant reduction was already evident by age around 41. Because donor CMV infection status was unknown, age-related changes in expanded clonotypes were potentially confounded. Because profiling used bulk unsorted PBMCs, naive and antigen-experienced compartments could not be compared conclusively. Estimates of total diversity from one million sequenced T cells were regarded as lower bounds and underestimates. Observed TCR beta diversity correlated strongly with the percentage of naive T cells measured by flow cytometry. Compared with the aged group, more naive CD4+ T cells, fewer expanded clones and increased TCR diversity were shown by the long-lived group, suggesting age selection.

Sequenced sample: blood. The TCR originated in an elderly man in good health.

The CDR3 sequence is CASSEGDFGQYF. The nucleotide sequence is given as TGTGCCAGCAGTGAAGGGGATTTTGGGCAGTATTTT. In this chain, TRBV25-1 is recombined with TRBJ2-3; the D gene cannot be named for sure. From cysteine to phenylalanine, the CDR3 is 12 amino acids long. Just CDR3 DNA is preserved here, 36 bases in frame from base 1. Trimming removed 2 bases from V and 11 bases from J, leaving 11 bases between the germline ends. As encoded in the germline V gene, CDR1 is MGHDK while CDR2 is SYGVNS.